The present T cell receptor beta chain was sequenced within a study of blood T cells in healthy people across ages. Study observations and caveats: PBMCs went unsorted, and a conclusive naive versus antigen-experienced comparison was therefore prevented.

Each sample yielded at least 6 million isolated PBMCs. The extraction recovered at least 5.5 micrograms of total RNA per sample. It was with a sample-barcoded 5' primer and a J-beta primer mix that a second PCR of roughly 7 to 12 cycles was run. Through a template-switch adaptor with 12 random nucleotides, each cDNA molecule received a tag. MiXCR, run by TCRdb on the 5' RACE reads, gives a single entry per CDR3 protein. In the table there are nearly 800,000 distinct CDR3 sequences, 45% to 70% of which are singletons. Germline V gene sequence: CDR1 SEHNR, CDR2 FQNEAQ (reference sequence). There are 15 residues in the CDR3. In this sample, this clonotype turned up a few times. Its matching antigen is unknown.

The gene calls are TRBV7-9 and TRBJ2-4, with unresolved D. Near its end, the DNA agrees better with TRBJ2-7, so the J call may be wrong. Sequencing input: blood. The clonotype comes from a man aged 35-49 years in good health. Here the CDR3 DNA reads TGTGCCAGCAGCCCCCGGGCAGGAAGAGACTACGAGCAGTACTTC. As protein: CASSPRAGRDYEQYF.